Presented here are 19 T cell receptor beta chains from one specimen sequenced in a study of tumor-infiltrating lymphocytes in primary liver carcinoma. TCR beta cDNA was reverse-transcribed from about 500 ng of total RNA. The reaction used a constant-region primer and ProtoScript II reverse transcriptase. TCR beta libraries came from three nested multiplex PCR rounds using slightly modified ARM-PCR. The study ran its first two PCR rounds for approximately 10 cycles each, using TRBV1-TRBV30 forward primers and a C-beta reverse primer. TCRdb fed the multiplex PCR reads into MiXCR, producing one record per CDR3 protein. Of 99,000 or so distinct CDR3 sequences in the sample, around 80% were seen once. Bulk tissue was left unsorted, and RNA and DNA were co-extracted from 20-30 mg of it. Sequencing was carried out using liver tumor tissue from sampling region 3. The subset here: tumor region T3, left-lateral pole. These receptors all stem from a man aged 40-49 years with primary liver carcinoma and hepatitis B virus infection.

With respect to this clonotype: At one end, the junction sequence differs from germline, possibly due to a read error. The chain links TRBV4-3 to TRBJ2-1; D is uncertain. There are 16 residues in the CDR3. Germline CDR1 is LGHNA and CDR2 is YSLEER. The CDR3 DNA sequence: TGTGCCAGCAGCCAATTCCCCCCTTCGGCGGACAATGAGCAGTTCTTC. This gives the protein CASSQFPPSADNEQFF.

About this clonotype itself: The CDR3 carries no conserved terminal phenylalanine or tryptophan, so it likely arises from a read error. This chain joins TRBV6-6 and TRBJ2-5; no firm D call. The length of the CDR3 is 13 residues. V lost 4 bases to trimming and J lost 5 bases, with 11 bases between them. Germline CDR1 MNHNY, CDR2 SVGAGI (reference sequence). CDR3 in amino acids: CASSSSGLETQYI. Here the CDR3 DNA reads TGTGCCAGCAGTTCCTCTGGGTTGGAGACCCAGTACATC.

Points on this clonotype: Lacking the conserved final phenylalanine or tryptophan, this CDR3 likely reflects a read error. This chain uses TRBV11-2 with TRBJ1-2; D unclear. The CDR3 sequence is 13 residues long. In germline, CDR1 is SGHAT, CDR2 FQNNGV. CDR3 amino acids: CASRLDRASGYTL. CDR3 DNA: TGTGCCAGCAGATTAGATCGTGCCAGTGGCTACACCCTC.

Note on this clonotype: One end of the junction is discordant with germline, which a read error may explain. This chain joins TRBV11-3 and TRBJ2-1; no definite D call. This CDR3 contains 14 residues. Germline CDR1 reads SGHNT; CDR2 reads YENEEA. DNA for the CDR3: TGTGCCAGTAGCTTAGAGGTCAGCAACAAAGAGCAGTTCTTC. The encoded protein is CASSLEVSNKEQFF. Full variable domain (rest looked up from reference TRBV11-3 and TRBJ2-1): EAGVVQSPRYKIIEKKQPVAFWCNPISGHNTLYWYLQNLGQGPELLIRYENEEAVDDSQLPKDRFSAERLKGVDSTLKIQPAELGDSAVYLCASSLEVSNKEQFFGPGTRLTVL.

Points on this clonotype: One end of the junction does not line up with germline, which may come from a read error. This chain joins TRBV4-2 and TRBJ1-2; D remains unclear. CDR1 is LGHNA, CDR2 YNFKEQ, per germline. The CDR3 extends over 16 amino acids. CDR3 amino acids: CVSSRPAWEGTYGYTF. The DNA of the CDR3 is TGTGTCAGCAGCCGCCCCGCTTGGGAGGGAACCTATGGTTACACCTTC.

A word on this clonotype: The junction shows a germline mismatch at one end, possibly a read error. The rearrangement links TRBV28 to TRBJ2-2, with D perhaps TRBD1 (7 bases). The germline V gene has CDR1 MDHEN and CDR2 SYDVKM. This CDR3 region has 15 residues. The DNA for the CDR3 is TGTGCCAGCAGACTCCTACAGGGGTACGGCGGGAAGCTGTTTTTT. Its translation: CASRLLQGYGGKLFF.

Of note for this clonotype: A read error may produce the germline difference seen at one junction end. V usage is TRBV6-5 and J usage is TRBJ2-3, with D maybe TRBD2 (5 bases). This CDR3 has 15 residues. Germline CDR1 and CDR2: MNHEY and SVGAGI. This CDR3 reads CASSYSRVGGDTQYF. As DNA, the CDR3 is TGTGCCAGCAGTTACTCGCGAGTTGGAGGTGATACACAGTATTTT.

The chain joins TRBV6-1 to TRBJ2-1, with TRBD2 identical over 13 bases. In germline, CDR1 is MNHNS, CDR2 SASEGT. V lost 10 bases, J lost 3 bases, and 15 bases stayed unmatched. This CDR3 is built from 18 residues. The CDR3 DNA sequence: TGTGCCATTAGTGGCCGGACTAGCGGGAGTTTGTTCTACAATGAGCAGTTCTTC. This sequence encodes CAISGRTSGSLFYNEQFF.

Remarks on this clonotype: A much larger clone is a single base away; this may be a read error. CDR3 residues: CASSLELQKDTQYF. Written as DNA, the CDR3 is TGCGCCAGCAGCTTGGAATTGCAGAAGGATACGCAGTATTTT. This chain connects TRBV5-1 to TRBJ2-3; no definite D call. Trimming took 0 bases from V and 6 from J, leaving 11 bases between them. CDR3 size: 14 residues. In germline, CDR1 is SGHRS, CDR2 YFSETQ.

This clonotype was recorded only once. The chain employs TRBV12-3 or TRBV12-4 and TRBJ2-4; perhaps TRBD2 as D (6 bases). This CDR3 contains 14 residues. Trimming left V 5 bases short and J 2 bases short, with 10 bases between. The CDR3 spells CASSHGGTKNIQYF. The CDR3 DNA reads as TGTGCCAGCAGTCACGGGGGAACCAAAAACATTCAGTACTTC.

Concerning this clonotype itself: No conserved phenylalanine or tryptophan is present at the end of the CDR3, so a read error is the likely explanation. The chain links TRBV29-1 to TRBJ2-5, with 9 bases that match TRBD1. This CDR3 comprises 15 residues. Germline values: CDR1 SQVTM, CDR2 ANQGSEA. Written as DNA, the CDR3 is TGCAGCGTTGAAGCGCACAGGGGGCGAGCAGAGACTCAGTACCTC. This encodes CSVEAHRGRAETQYL.

Details on this clonotype: The junction departs from the called germline gene at one end, perhaps through a read error. The chain carries TRBV12-3 or TRBV12-4 and TRBJ2-1; D remains unclear. The length of the CDR3 is 15 residues. The CDR3 bases are TGTGCCAGCGGCCCCACGAGGCCCTCCTACAATGAGCAGTCCTTC. Amino acids: CASGPTRPSYNEQSF.

A remark on this clonotype: Relative to the germline gene, one junction end is altered; a read error may explain this. The genes are TRBV29-1 and TRBJ2-6; the D gene could be TRBD1 or TRBD2 (5 bases each). Germline-derived CDR1 and CDR2 are SQVTM and ANQGSEA. CDR3 length equals 13 residues. The CDR3 DNA is TGCAGCGTTCCCCCCTCTGGGACCAACATCCTGACTTTC. Protein product: CSVPPSGTNILTF.

This clonotype was recorded only once. Compared with germline, one end of the junction differs, possibly owing to a read error. The chain is built from TRBV6-2 or TRBV6-3 and TRBJ2-7; D uncertain. The germline V gene has CDR1 MNHEY and CDR2 SVGEGT. This CDR3 spans 16 amino acids. The CDR3 protein is CASSSGWSRSSYEQYF. Here the CDR3 DNA reads TGTGCCAGCAGTAGTGGGTGGAGCCGCAGCTCCTACGAGCAATACTTC.

Turning to this clonotype: It is likely a read error, because the conserved phenylalanine at the end of the CDR3 is missing. The V and J genes are TRBV4-3 and TRBJ1-2; D might be TRBD1 (6 bases). The CDR3 extends over 16 amino acids. The germline CDR1 and CDR2 sequences are LGHNA and YSLEER. The CDR3 DNA sequence: TGCGTCAGCAGCCAGGCAGGGGCAGGGAGGAACTATGGCTACACCGCC. Protein sequence: CVSSQAGAGRNYGYTA.

This clonotype came up once. A junction end diverges from the germline sequence, so it may reflect a read error. This chain connects TRBV11-2 to TRBJ1-1; D is perhaps TRBD1 (5 bases). The CDR3 totals 13 residues. The germline V gene encodes CDR1 SGHAT and CDR2 FQNNGV. This CDR3 is CASNSRGNTGAFF. CDR3 nucleotide sequence: TGTGCCAGCAACTCACGGGGGAACACTGGAGCTTTCTTT.

Comment on this clonotype: A read error may produce the germline difference seen at one junction end. The rearrangement uses TRBV30 and TRBJ1-5; D gene uncertain. The germline V gene encodes CDR1 GTSNPN and CDR2 SVGIG (reference sequence). The CDR3 loop spans 15 amino acids. The CDR3 region has the DNA TGTGCTACTGATCATAAGAGGCTTAGCAATCAGGCCCAGCATTTT. Translating it yields CATDHKRLSNQAQHF.

Comment on this clonotype: The junction departs from germline at one end; a sequencing error may be responsible. J is TRBJ2-3 and V is TRBV11-3; a weak D match, TRBD2 (6 bases). Germline CDR1 is SGHNT and CDR2 is YENEEA. This CDR3 region has 15 residues. The CDR3 DNA is TGTGTCAGCAGCCCTGGGGGAGGTGGCACAGATACGATGTATTTT. Amino acid sequence: CVSSPGGGGTDTMYF.

As for this clonotype: Given a much more abundant clone one base away, this may be a read error. This likely comes from a read error, as the CDR3 has no conserved phenylalanine or tryptophan at its end. The chain combines TRBV30 with TRBJ1-1; possibly TRBD1 for D (5 bases). V lost 1 base and J lost 1, with 13 bases in between. CDR1 is GTSNPN and CDR2 is SVGIG in the germline V gene (reference sequence). CDR3 size: 15 residues. Written as DNA, the CDR3 is TGTGCCTGGAGTGAGAAGAACAGGCGGAACACTGAAGCTTTCTCT. It yields the protein CAWSEKNRRNTEAFS.